This T cell receptor (beta chain) was recovered during a study of cytomegalovirus exposure and HLA in healthy donors. Study results and caveats: Rare TCR sequences predominated, though certain public TCRs were found in many donors. From TCR beta sequences, most subjects' HLA-A and HLA-B alleles were reportedly predicted accurately.

About this clone: The antigen is not known.

Nominal health characterized the donors when sampled, though unrecorded immune exposures were likely. 13 Jbeta primers and 60 Vbeta primers were used for the PCR. Method: immunoSEQ multiplex PCR; TCRdb's copy keeps in-frame clones and lacks some. This table lists around 140,000 clones. The CDR3 is made up of 16 amino acids. V lost 4 bases and J lost 0; bases outside the gene matches: 8. Germline CDR1 is SGHNT and CDR2 is YYREEE (reference sequence). This receptor was obtained from a woman between 18 and 30 years old in good health and CMV-seronegative. V usage is TRBV5-4 and J usage is TRBJ1-1; the match to TRBD1 covers 8 bases. Specimen: PBMCs. The CDR3 DNA reads TGTGCCAGCAGCAGGACAGGGCCCTTCATGAACACTGAAGCTTTCTTT. It translates to CASSRTGPFMNTEAFF.